This T cell receptor beta chain stems from a study of blood T cell repertoires in COVID-19 (dated by TCRdb to 2020 to 2022). A note on the overall study: The collaborator samples originated in the United States, Italy and Spain and spanned the acute and convalescent phases of COVID-19. The prospective study material was composed of cDNA or gDNA derived from T cells, B-cell-depleted T cells, or PBMCs. Deeply sampled blood TCRbeta repertoires from subjects exposed to, actively infected with, or recovered from COVID-19 were included in the dataset. A freely available public database, intended as a resource for researchers studying the immune response to SARS-CoV-2, is where the repertoires were released. The samples were drawn from the first 160 participants of the ongoing ImmuneRACE study and from under 1,500 subjects provided by 6 global collaborators. A de-identified subject ID, COVID-19 status, age in years and sex were almost always included in the sample metadata. HLA class I and class II types, where available, came from metadata supplied by the sample provider rather than from assay-based typing.

Concerning this clone itself: Its binding antigen is unknown. No much larger clone exists at a distance of one base, and base qualities are not known.

One collaborating source in Seattle enrolled patients while the patients were actively infected and followed the patients over time throughout the course of disease. The collaborating institutions used their own protocols to collect whole blood in K2EDTA tubes. Collaborator samples were shipped for TCRbeta analysis as frozen whole blood, isolated PBMCs, or DNA extracted from either sample type. Study-level results and caveats: The quantity of clinical and demographic metadata differed by source and by participant and was supplied without curation.

TCRbeta CDR3 regions were amplified from genomic DNA using the immunoSEQ Assay, a bias-controlled multiplex PCR. The authors' analysis ran thus. The number of nucleated cells in each sample was estimated from the amplification of reference gene primers within the assay. To quantify the absolute abundance of each unique TCRbeta CDR3 rearrangement, sequence reads were collapsed and filtered. Productive Simpson clonality was computed per sample as the square root of Simpson's diversity index over productive rearrangements. TCRdb holds this immuneACCESS table with in-frame rearrangements only. Some clones are missing; in checked studies, unresolved V genes explain under half, and the rest has no known cause. V and J calls plus clone size are reproduced from that table; the DNA served to infer D and trimming. For this sample there are about 250,000 clones; approximately 85% appear just once. The leading ten clones occupy 0.87% of the sample.

Counted from cysteine to phenylalanine, this CDR3 has 15 amino acids. Only the CDR3 region is kept as DNA, spanning 45 bases read in frame from base 1. Looking up the germline V gene (reference sequence) yields CDR1 SEHNR and CDR2 FQNEAQ. V is trimmed back by 5 bases and J by 1 base, and the junction contains 5 bases that no gene match accounts for. The chain employs TRBV7-9 and TRBJ1-2; 9 junctional bases match TRBD1. Sequencing was performed on peripheral blood. This clonotype was sampled from a human donor with COVID-19, enrolled during active disease. The donor label of this sample is uncertain. The DNA sequence is given as TGTGCCAGCAGCCATTCGACAGGGGGTAACTATGGCTACACCTTC. Its translation is CASSHSTGGNYGYTF.